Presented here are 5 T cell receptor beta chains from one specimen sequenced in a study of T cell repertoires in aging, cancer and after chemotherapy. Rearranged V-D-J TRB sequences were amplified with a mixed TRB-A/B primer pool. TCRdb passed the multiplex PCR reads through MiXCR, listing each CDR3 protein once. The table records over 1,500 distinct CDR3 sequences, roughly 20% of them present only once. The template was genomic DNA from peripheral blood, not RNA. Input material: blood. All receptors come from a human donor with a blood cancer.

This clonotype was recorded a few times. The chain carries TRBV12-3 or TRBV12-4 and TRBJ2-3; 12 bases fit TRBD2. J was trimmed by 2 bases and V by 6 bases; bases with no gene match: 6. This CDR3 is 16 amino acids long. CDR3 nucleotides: TGTGCCAGCAGCCTAAGACTAGCGGGAGCCACAGATACGCAGTATTTT. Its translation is CASSLRLAGATDTQYF.

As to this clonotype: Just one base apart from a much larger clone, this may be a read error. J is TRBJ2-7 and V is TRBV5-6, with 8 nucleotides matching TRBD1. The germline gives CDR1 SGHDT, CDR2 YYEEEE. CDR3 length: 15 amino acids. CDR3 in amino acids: CASSRTGTGVGERYF. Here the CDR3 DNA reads TGTGCCAGCAGCCGCACCGGGACAGGCGTCGGGGAGCGGTACTTC.

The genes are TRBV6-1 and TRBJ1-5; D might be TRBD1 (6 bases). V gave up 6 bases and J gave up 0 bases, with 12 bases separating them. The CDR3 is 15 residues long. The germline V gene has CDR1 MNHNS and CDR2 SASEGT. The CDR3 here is CASRVGGSSNQPQHF. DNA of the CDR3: TGTGCCAGCAGGGTCGGGGGCTCTAGCAATCAGCCCCAGCATTTT.

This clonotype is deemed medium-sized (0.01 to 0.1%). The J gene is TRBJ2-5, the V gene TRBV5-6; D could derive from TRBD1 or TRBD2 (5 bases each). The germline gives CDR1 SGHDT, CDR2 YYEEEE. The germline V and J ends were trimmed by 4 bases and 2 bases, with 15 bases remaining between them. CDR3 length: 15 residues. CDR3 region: CASSPLGVTQETQYF. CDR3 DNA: TGTGCCAGCAGCCCACTGGGGGTGACACAAGAGACCCAGTACTTC.

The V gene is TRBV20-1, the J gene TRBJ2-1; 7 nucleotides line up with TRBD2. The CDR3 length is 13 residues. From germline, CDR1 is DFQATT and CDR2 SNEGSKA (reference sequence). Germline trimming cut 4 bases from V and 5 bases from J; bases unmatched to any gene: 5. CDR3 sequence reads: CSAISSGNNEQFF. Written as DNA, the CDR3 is TGCAGTGCTATCTCCAGCGGGAACAATGAGCAGTTCTTC.